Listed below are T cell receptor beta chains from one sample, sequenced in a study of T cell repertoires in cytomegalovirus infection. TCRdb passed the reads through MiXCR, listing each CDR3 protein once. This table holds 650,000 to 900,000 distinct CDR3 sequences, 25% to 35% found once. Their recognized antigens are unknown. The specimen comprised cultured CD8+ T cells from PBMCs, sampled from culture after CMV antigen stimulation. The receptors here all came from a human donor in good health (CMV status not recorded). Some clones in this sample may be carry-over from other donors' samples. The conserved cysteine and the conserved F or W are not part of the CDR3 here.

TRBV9	ASSGRGGPAHH
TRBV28	ASSFPGEGAYGYT
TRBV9	ASSKPGTELYNSPLH
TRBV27	ASSPPDSEAF
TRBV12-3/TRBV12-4	ASSPTGYRNTEAF
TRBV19	ASGGTLTFNQPQH
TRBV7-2	ASSQNPEAF
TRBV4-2	ASSQPGQGGQPQH
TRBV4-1	ASSQDGGLQF
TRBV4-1	ASSAGDVSLNTEAF
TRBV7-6	ASSSLAGGGPDTQY
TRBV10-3	AISESTVAGYQETQY
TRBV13	ASSLRRDSGANVLT
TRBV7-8	ASSFTGTRNTEAF
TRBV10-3	AISGTFYEQY
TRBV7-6	ASSLQGSVTDTQY
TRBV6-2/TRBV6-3	ASLGPDDEQF
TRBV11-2	ASSLWRPSPEGNTEAF
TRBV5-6	ASSLIMAGWAEAF
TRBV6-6	ASRGWTEGAKNIQY
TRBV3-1	ASSQDYGDRDVYGYT
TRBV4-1	ASSQELTWNTEAF
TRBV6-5	ASSSIQTGERTDTQY
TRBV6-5	ASSYSSRGADGYT
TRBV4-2	ASSQDLYWDTEAF
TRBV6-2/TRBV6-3	ASSGTGNEAF
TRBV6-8	ASSYSLDYEQY
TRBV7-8	ASYDGQGLTDTQY